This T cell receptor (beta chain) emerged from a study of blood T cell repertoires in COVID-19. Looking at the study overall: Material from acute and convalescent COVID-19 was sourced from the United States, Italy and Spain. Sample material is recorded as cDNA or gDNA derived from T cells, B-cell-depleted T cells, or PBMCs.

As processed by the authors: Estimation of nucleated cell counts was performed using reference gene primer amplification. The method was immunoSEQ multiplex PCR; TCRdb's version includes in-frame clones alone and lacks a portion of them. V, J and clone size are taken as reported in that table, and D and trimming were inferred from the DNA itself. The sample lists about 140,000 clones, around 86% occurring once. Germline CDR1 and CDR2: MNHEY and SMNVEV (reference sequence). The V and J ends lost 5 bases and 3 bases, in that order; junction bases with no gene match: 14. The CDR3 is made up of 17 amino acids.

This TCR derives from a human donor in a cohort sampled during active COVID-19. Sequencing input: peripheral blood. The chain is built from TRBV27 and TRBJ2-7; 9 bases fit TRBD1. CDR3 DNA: TGTGCCAGCAGTGGGACAGGGCTTAGGGTTTCGATCTACGAGCAGTACTTC. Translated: CASSGTGLRVSIYEQYF.